The 8 T cell receptor beta chains in this list originate from one sample, sequenced in a study of blood T cell repertoires in COVID-19. Only in-frame clones appear in the TCRdb table, and some are missing; sequencing was by immunoSEQ multiplex PCR. The table includes a few hundred thousand clones, roughly 88% detected once. Input material: PBMCs or T cells enriched from blood (not recorded which). These receptors all stem from a woman between 40 and 50 years old with acute COVID-19.

The rearrangement links TRBV6-6 to TRBJ1-5; 11 positions agree with TRBD1. The germline gives CDR1 MNHNY, CDR2 SVGAGI (reference sequence). V trimming: 6 bases; J trimming: 4 bases; junction bases outside the gene matches: 8. The CDR3 has 16 residues. This CDR3 is CASSRPGQGGNQPQHF. CDR3 coding DNA: TGTGCCAGCAGCCGTCCGGGACAGGGGGGTAATCAGCCCCAGCATTTT.

In its sample, this clone was seen a few times. V is TRBV24-1 and J is TRBJ2-1; 7 nucleotides match TRBD1. Germline CDR1 reads KGHDR; CDR2 reads SFDVKD. The CDR3 spans 14 residues. Trimming removed 2 bases from V and 9 bases from J; junction bases left unmatched: 6. The CDR3 nucleotides are TGTGCCACCAGTGATTACTCAGGGGGTCTTGAGCAGTTCTTC. It specifies CATSDYSGGLEQFF.

V usage is TRBV19 and J usage is TRBJ2-2, with D perhaps matching TRBD1 (5 bases). The V and J ends lost 2 bases and 5 bases respectively, with 15 bases between them. CDR1 is LNHDA, CDR2 SQIVND, per germline (reference sequence). This CDR3 contains 16 residues. CDR3 in amino acids: CASSITRVLGTGELFF. The CDR3 nucleotides read TGTGCCAGTAGTATAACCAGGGTGTTAGGTACCGGGGAGCTGTTTTTT.

V usage is TRBV4-1 and J usage is TRBJ1-1; 8 bases match TRBD1. Germline trimming cut 1 base from V and 6 bases from J; bases unmatched to any gene: 10. CDR1 is MGHRA, CDR2 YSYEKL, per germline. The CDR3 length is 16 residues. This CDR3 reads CASSQGVGRGRAEAFF. The DNA of the CDR3 is TGCGCCAGCAGCCAAGGTGTTGGCAGGGGGCGAGCTGAAGCTTTCTTT.

The J gene is TRBJ1-4, the V gene TRBV3-1 (or the pseudogene TRBV3-2), with a weak D call TRBD1 (5 bases). CDR3 size: 14 residues. Trimming left V 3 bases short and J 6 bases short, with 11 bases between. Germline lookup yields CDR1 LGHDT and CDR2 YNNKEL (reference sequence). The CDR3 is CASSQGGGDEKLFF. DNA of the CDR3: TGTGCCAGCAGCCAGGGCGGGGGTGATGAAAAACTGTTTTTT.

The DNA of the CDR3 is TGTGCCAGCAGCCATGAAGTAAGGGCGGGGGCAGCTTTCTTT. It codes for CASSHEVRAGAAFF. The V and J genes are TRBV14 and TRBJ1-1, with D tentatively TRBD1 (6 bases). CDR1 is SGHDN, CDR2 FVKESK, per germline. The CDR3 totals 14 residues. Trimming left V 3 bases short and J 10 bases short, with 18 bases between.

The V gene is TRBV19, the J gene TRBJ1-5, with unresolved D. Trimming stripped 8 bases from V and 5 bases from J, with 16 bases between. This CDR3 has 14 amino acids. In germline, CDR1 is LNHDA, CDR2 SQIVND (reference sequence). CDR3 sequence: CASREGGIHQPQHF. The CDR3 DNA is TGTGCCAGTCGGGAGGGAGGGATCCATCAGCCCCAGCATTTT.

The chain uses TRBV7-8 and TRBJ1-1, with a weak D call TRBD1 (5 bases). Germline V gene sequence: CDR1 SGHVS, CDR2 FQNEAQ. Trimming cost V 1 base and J 6 bases, with 15 bases left between them. CDR3 size: 15 residues. The CDR3 DNA reads as TGTGCCAGCAGCTTAGTAGGGGTACTGGAACCTGAAGCTTTCTTT. Encoded protein: CASSLVGVLEPEAFF. Based on the CDR3 plus reference TRBV7-8 and TRBJ1-1, the full variable domain is GAGVSQSPRYKVAKRGQDVALRCDPISGHVSLFWYQQALGQGPEFLTYFQNEAQLDKSGLPSDRFFAERPEGSVSTLKIQRTQQEDSAVYLCASSLVGVLEPEAFFGQGTRLTVV.